One sample yielded the 16 T cell receptor beta chains listed below, sequenced in a study of metastatic and nonmetastatic thyroid tumors. Every patient was untreated before thyroid surgery. TCRdb re-called the PCR reads with MiXCR. The data hold more than 20,000 clones, with 24% observed a single time. Sequenced: tumor tissue. All receptors derive from a female donor with papillary thyroid cancer or a benign thyroid nodule (not recorded which). Some clones in this sample may be carry-over from other donors' samples.

The chain couples TRBV4-2 to TRBJ2-7; 9 bases map to TRBD1. J gave up 6 bases and V 3 bases, and 6 bases lay outside the gene matches. From germline, CDR1 is LGHNA and CDR2 YNFKEQ. This CDR3 contains 14 residues. The CDR3 DNA reads as TGTGCCAGCAGCCACTCCGGGACAGGGACCGAGCAGTACTTC. Its translation: CASSHSGTGTEQYF.

V is TRBV6-1 and J is TRBJ1-2, with 7 bases lining up with TRBD1. CDR1 and CDR2 (germline): MNHNS, SASEGT. The CDR3 loop spans 13 amino acids. Germline trimming cut 7 bases from V and 2 bases from J; bases unmatched to any gene: 4. CDR3 sequence (DNA): TGTGCCAGCATCCCAGGGGGAAACTATGGCTACACCTTC. Translated, it gives CASIPGGNYGYTF.

This clone was seen ten or more times. The J gene is TRBJ2-4, the V gene TRBV7-2, with TRBD2 matching 11 bases. V gave up 3 bases and J gave up 0 bases; unmatched junction bases: 1. The germline CDR1 and CDR2 sequences are SGHTA and FQGNSA. The length of the CDR3 is 16 residues. DNA of the CDR3: TGTGCCAGCAGCTTCCTAGCGGGGGGAGCCAAAAACATTCAGTACTTC. It specifies CASSFLAGGAKNIQYF.

As to this clone: A much more abundant neighbour one base away suggests this may be a read error. The chain combines TRBV6-2 or TRBV6-3 with TRBJ2-4, with TRBD1 as a possible D gene (6 bases). Trimming stripped 10 bases from V and 3 bases from J, with 22 bases between. This CDR3 has 16 residues. CDR1 MNHEY and CDR2 SVGEGT come from the germline V gene. The CDR3 spells CAIGMSRIGGKNIQYF. The CDR3, as DNA: TGTGCCATAGGGATGAGCCGTATAGGGGGCAAAAACATTCAGTACTTC.

This clone was detected ten times or more. The chain uses TRBV9 and TRBJ2-2; the D gene could be TRBD1 or TRBD2 (5 bases each). Trimming shortened V by 0 bases and J by 2 bases, and 11 bases separated the two germline ends. This CDR3 region has 16 residues. The germline CDR1 and CDR2 sequences are SGDLS and YYNGEE. This chain's CDR3 is CASSVVGTPNTGELFF. The CDR3 region has the DNA TGTGCCAGCAGCGTAGTAGGGACCCCAAACACCGGGGAGCTGTTTTTT.

In its sample, this clone was seen many times. J is TRBJ2-7 and V is TRBV3-1; 7 bases match TRBD1. The J segment lost 3 bases and the V segment lost 1 base, leaving 6 bases of the junction unmatched. CDR1 LGHDT and CDR2 YNNKEL come from the germline V gene (reference sequence). The CDR3 is 15 residues long. The CDR3 sequence is CASSQAGTAHYEQYF. The CDR3 bases are TGTGCCAGCAGCCAAGCCGGGACAGCTCACTACGAGCAGTACTTC.

V usage is TRBV25-1 and J usage is TRBJ2-3, with 8 bases that match TRBD2. Germline CDR1 is MGHDK and CDR2 is SYGVNS. The CDR3 contains 20 residues. Unmatched junction bases numbered 24, after V lost 6 bases and J lost 4 bases. The CDR3 spells CASSTCGTLRTSRYADTQYF. The CDR3 bases are TGTGCCAGCAGCACATGCGGGACCCTTCGGACTAGCCGGTATGCAGATACGCAGTATTTT.

The V and J genes are TRBV5-1 and TRBJ1-2; D possibly corresponds to TRBD1 (6 bases). The CDR3 has 13 residues. V lost 4 bases and J lost 4, with 11 bases in between. Germline V gene lookup returns CDR1 SGHRS and CDR2 YFSETQ. The DNA for the CDR3 is TGCGCCAGCAGCGCTCAACAGGGCTATGGCTACACCTTC. Translated: CASSAQQGYGYTF.

This clone was detected ten times or more. The rearrangement uses TRBV28 and TRBJ1-3; D gene ambiguous. Trimming stripped 6 bases from V and 1 base from J, with 4 bases between. The length of the CDR3 is 12 residues. Germline assignment: CDR1 MDHEN and CDR2 SYDVKM. The CDR3: CASSLSGNTIYF. The CDR3, as DNA: TGTGCCAGCAGCCTTTCTGGAAACACCATATATTTT.

This clone was counted at least ten times. The J gene is TRBJ2-2, the V gene TRBV4-3; D not resolved. Between the trimmed V and J ends, which lost 3 bases and 7 bases, there was a span of 12 bases. The CDR3 runs 14 residues. Germline CDR1 and CDR2: LGHNA and YSLEER. The CDR3 bases are TGCGCCAGCAGCCAGACCAGGTGGGGCGGGGAGCTGTTTTTT. Its translation is CASSQTRWGGELFF.

On this clone: A much larger clone lies a single base off, so this may be a read error. The rearrangement links TRBV28 to TRBJ2-1; a weak D match, TRBD1 (5 bases). Germline CDR1 and CDR2: MDHEN and SYDVKM. The CDR3 totals 14 residues. V gave up 6 bases and J gave up 3 bases, with 12 bases separating them. Here the CDR3 reads CASSMTRGYNEQFF. DNA for the CDR3: TGTGCCAGCAGCATGACAAGGGGCTACAATGAGCAGTTCTTC. The whole variable domain, filled in from reference TRBV28 and TRBJ2-1, reads DVKVTQSSRYLVKRTGEKVFLECVQDMDHENMFWYRQDPGLGLRLIYFSYDVKMKEKGDIPEGYSVSREKKERFSLILESASTNQTSMYLCASSMTRGYNEQFFGPGTRLTVL.

By share, this clone counts as medium-sized (0.01 to 0.1%). V and J are TRBV6-2 or TRBV6-3 and TRBJ2-3, with 7 positions matching TRBD2. This CDR3 region has 14 residues. The V gene end was trimmed by 2 bases and the J gene end by 2 bases; junction bases not matched to a gene: 1. Germline CDR1 and CDR2: MNHEY and SVGEGT. DNA for the CDR3: TGTGCCAGCAGTTACGGGAGGGCCACAGATACGCAGTATTTT. Translation: CASSYGRATDTQYF.

This clone was observed a few times. This rearrangement joins TRBV7-2 to TRBJ1-2; 11 nucleotides align to TRBD1. Germline V CDR1 and CDR2: SGHTA, FQGNSA. V lost 3 bases, J lost 7 bases, and 7 bases stayed unmatched. The CDR3 length is 15 residues. The DNA for the CDR3 is TGTGCCAGCAGCTTGGGGACAGGGGGTTTTAGTGGCTACACCTTC. It codes for CASSLGTGGFSGYTF. Full variable domain (remainder filled in from reference TRBV7-2 and TRBJ1-2): GAGVSQSPSNKVTEKGKDVELRCDPISGHTALYWYRQSLGQGLEFLIYFQGNSAPDKSGLPSDRFSAERTGGSVSTLTIQRTQQEDSAVYLCASSLGTGGFSGYTFGSGTRLTVV.

This clone is medium-sized (0.01 to 0.1%) by share. This chain joins TRBV7-2 and TRBJ2-1; the D is unclear. The ends were cut back, 3 bases at V and 9 bases at J, with 6 bases in the middle. From germline, CDR1 is SGHTA and CDR2 FQGNSA. CDR3 length: 11 amino acids. Here the CDR3 DNA reads TGTGCCAGCAGCTTTAGAGCTGAGCAGTTCTTC. Amino acid sequence: CASSFRAEQFF.

V is TRBV5-1 and J is TRBJ2-5, with D possibly matching TRBD1 (7 bases). Germline CDR1 is SGHRS and CDR2 is YFSETQ. Trimming took off 3 bases at V and 2 bases at J, with 14 bases between the two ends. The CDR3 spans 15 residues. CDR3 residues: CASSSGPGGQETQYF. The CDR3 bases are TGCGCCAGCAGCTCGGGACCAGGGGGGCAAGAGACCCAGTACTTC.

This clone has just a few counts. The chain joins TRBV24-1 to TRBJ1-2; TRBD1 aligns across 8 bases. With V trimmed by 7 bases and J by 12 bases, 18 bases remained unmatched. Germline loops: CDR1 KGHDR, CDR2 SFDVKD. The CDR3 has 15 residues. The CDR3 coding sequence is TGTGCCACCAGATGCCGACAGGGGCCTCCCGGGGTCCACACCTTC. Its translation: CATRCRQGPPGVHTF.